This T cell receptor beta chain appears in the sequencing data of a study of shared clonotypes between healthy human individuals. Only in-frame clones appear in the TCRdb table, and some are missing; sequencing was by immunoSEQ multiplex PCR. The data hold 85,000 to 100,000 clones, with around two thirds observed a single time. The V end lost 3 bases, the J end lost 3 bases, and 6 bases lay between the germline ends. CDR1 is LNHDA and CDR2 is SQIVND in the germline V gene (reference sequence). This CDR3 is 12 amino acids long. By its share, this clone is medium-sized. The sample comprised memory CD8+ T cells sorted from blood. Subset noted: CD45RO+ cells pooled with CCR7-negative TemRA cells. V is TRBV19 and J is TRBJ2-7, with D unresolved. The TCR originated in a young man in good health. The CDR3 DNA follows: TGTGCCAGTAGTATGACTGACTACGAGCAGTACTTC. Residues: CASSMTDYEQYF.